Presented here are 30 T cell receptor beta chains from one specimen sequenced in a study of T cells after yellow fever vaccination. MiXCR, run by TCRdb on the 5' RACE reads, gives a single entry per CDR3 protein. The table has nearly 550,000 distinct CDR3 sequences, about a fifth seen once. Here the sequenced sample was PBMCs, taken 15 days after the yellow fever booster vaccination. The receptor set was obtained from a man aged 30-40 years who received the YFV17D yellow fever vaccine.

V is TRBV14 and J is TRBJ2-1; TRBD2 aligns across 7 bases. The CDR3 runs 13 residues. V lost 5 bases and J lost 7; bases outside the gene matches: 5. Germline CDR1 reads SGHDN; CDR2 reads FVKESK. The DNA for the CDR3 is TGTGCCAGCAGCGGACCCGGGAGGAATGAGCAGTTCTTC. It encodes CASSGPGRNEQFF.

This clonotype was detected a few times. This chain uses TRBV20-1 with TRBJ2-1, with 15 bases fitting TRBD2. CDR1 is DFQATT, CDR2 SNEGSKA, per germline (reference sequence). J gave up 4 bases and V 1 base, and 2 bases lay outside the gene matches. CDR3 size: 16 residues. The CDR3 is CSARGGLAGGYNEQFF. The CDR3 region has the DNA TGCAGTGCTAGAGGGGGACTAGCGGGAGGTTACAATGAGCAGTTCTTC.

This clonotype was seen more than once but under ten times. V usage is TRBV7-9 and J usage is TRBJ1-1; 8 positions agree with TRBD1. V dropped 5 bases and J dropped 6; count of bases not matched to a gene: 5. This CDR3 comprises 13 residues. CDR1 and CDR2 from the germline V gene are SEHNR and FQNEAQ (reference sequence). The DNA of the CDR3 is TGTGCCAGCAGCAGAGACAGGGGAGCTGAAGCTTTCTTT. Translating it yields CASSRDRGAEAFF.

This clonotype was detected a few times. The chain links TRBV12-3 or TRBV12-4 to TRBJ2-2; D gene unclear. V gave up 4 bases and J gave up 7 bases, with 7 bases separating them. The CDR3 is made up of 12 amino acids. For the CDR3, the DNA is TGTGCCAGCAGTTATAACGACGGGGAGCTGTTTTTT. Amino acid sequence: CASSYNDGELFF.

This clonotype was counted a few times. DNA of the CDR3: TGTGCCAGCAGCCATCGAAGCGGGAGAGGGACCGGGGAGCTGTTTTTT. Its protein product is CASSHRSGRGTGELFF. V is TRBV14 and J is TRBJ2-2; TRBD2 aligns across 8 bases. The germline gives CDR1 SGHDN, CDR2 FVKESK. There are 16 residues in the CDR3. V lost 3 bases to trimming and J lost 5 bases; unmatched junction nucleotides: 8.

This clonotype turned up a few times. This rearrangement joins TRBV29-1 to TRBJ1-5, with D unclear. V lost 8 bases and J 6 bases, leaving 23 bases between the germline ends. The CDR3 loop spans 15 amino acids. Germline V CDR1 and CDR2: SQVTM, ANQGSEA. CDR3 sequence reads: CSSYRIRRTFQPQHF. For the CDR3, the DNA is TGCAGCTCTTACCGGATCCGCAGAACCTTTCAGCCCCAGCATTTT. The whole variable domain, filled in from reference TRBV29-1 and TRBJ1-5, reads SAVISQKPSRDICQRGTSLTIQCQVDSQVTMMFWYRQQPGQSLTLIATANQGSEATYESGFVIDKFPISRPNLTFSTLTVSNMSPEDSSIYLCSSYRIRRTFQPQHFGDGTRLSIL.

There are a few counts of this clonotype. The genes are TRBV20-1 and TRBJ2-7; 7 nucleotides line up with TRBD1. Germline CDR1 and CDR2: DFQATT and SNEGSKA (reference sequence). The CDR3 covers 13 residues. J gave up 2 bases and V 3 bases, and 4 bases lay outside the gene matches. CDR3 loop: CSASLQGAYEQYF. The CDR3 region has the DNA TGCAGTGCTAGCCTTCAGGGGGCCTACGAGCAGTACTTC.

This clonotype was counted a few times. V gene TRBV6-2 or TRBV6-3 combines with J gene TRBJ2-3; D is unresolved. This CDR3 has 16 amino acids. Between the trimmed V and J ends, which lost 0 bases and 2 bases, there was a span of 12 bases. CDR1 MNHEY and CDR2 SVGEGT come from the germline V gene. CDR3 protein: CASSYSIDHVTDTQYF. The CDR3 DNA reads TGTGCCAGCAGTTACTCGATTGACCACGTCACAGATACGCAGTATTTT.

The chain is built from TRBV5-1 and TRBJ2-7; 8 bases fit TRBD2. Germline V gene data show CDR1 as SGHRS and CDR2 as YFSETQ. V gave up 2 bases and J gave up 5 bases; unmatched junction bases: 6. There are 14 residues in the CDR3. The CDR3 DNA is TGCGCCAGCAGCTTACCCGGACTAGCTGACGAGCAGTACTTC. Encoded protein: CASSLPGLADEQYF.

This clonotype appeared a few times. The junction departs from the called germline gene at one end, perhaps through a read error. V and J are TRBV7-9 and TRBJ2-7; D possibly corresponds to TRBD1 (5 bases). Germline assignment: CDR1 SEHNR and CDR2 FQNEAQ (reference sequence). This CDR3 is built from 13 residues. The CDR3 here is CASSSGHSHEQYF. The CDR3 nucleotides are TGTGCCAGCAGCTCCGGACACTCCCACGAGCAGTACTTC.

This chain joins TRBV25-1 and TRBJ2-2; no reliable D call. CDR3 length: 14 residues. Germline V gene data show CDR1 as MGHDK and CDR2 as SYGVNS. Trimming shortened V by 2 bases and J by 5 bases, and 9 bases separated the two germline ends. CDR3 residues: CASSEGFRTGELFF. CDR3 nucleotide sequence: TGTGCCAGCAGTGAAGGTTTTCGGACCGGGGAGCTGTTTTTT. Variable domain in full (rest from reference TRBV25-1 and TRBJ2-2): EADIYQTPRYLVIGTGKKITLECSQTMGHDKMYWYQQDPGMELHLIHYSYGVNSTEKGDLSSESTVSRIRTEHFPLTLESARPSHTSQYLCASSEGFRTGELFFGEGSRLTVL.

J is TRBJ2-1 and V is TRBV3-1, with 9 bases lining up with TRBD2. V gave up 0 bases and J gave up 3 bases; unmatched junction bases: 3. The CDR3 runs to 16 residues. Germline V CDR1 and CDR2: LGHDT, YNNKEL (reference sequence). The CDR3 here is CASSQDLAGLYNEQFF. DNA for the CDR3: TGTGCCAGCAGCCAAGATCTAGCGGGACTCTACAATGAGCAGTTCTTC.

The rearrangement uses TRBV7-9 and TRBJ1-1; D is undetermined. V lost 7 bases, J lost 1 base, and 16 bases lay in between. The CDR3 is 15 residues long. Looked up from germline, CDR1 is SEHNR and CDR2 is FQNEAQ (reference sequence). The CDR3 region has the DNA TGTGCCAGCACCCAGGAAGGAATCGGGAACACTGAAGCTTTCTTT. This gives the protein CASTQEGIGNTEAFF.

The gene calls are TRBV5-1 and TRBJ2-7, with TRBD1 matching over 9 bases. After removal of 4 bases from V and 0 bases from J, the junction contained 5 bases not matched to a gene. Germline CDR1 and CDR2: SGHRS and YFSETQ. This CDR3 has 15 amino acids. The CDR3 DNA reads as TGCGCCAGCAGCCCGGGACAGGGCCCCTCCTACGAGCAGTACTTC. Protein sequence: CASSPGQGPSYEQYF.

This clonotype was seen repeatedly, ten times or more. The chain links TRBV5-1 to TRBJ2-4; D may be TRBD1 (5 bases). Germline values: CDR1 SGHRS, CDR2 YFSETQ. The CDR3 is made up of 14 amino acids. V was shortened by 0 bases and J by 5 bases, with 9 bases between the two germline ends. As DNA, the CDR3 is TGCGCCAGCAGCTTGGCGACAGTCGAAAACATTCAGTACTTC. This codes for CASSLATVENIQYF.

The CDR3 is CASSYSIRGDYGYTF. The CDR3 region has the DNA TGTGCCAGCAGTTACTCTATCAGGGGAGACTATGGCTACACCTTC. The chain uses TRBV6-5 and TRBJ1-2; D is perhaps TRBD1 (6 bases). V shed 0 bases and J shed 3 bases, with 11 bases lying between them. The CDR3 consists of 15 residues. Per germline, CDR1 MNHEY and CDR2 SVGAGI.

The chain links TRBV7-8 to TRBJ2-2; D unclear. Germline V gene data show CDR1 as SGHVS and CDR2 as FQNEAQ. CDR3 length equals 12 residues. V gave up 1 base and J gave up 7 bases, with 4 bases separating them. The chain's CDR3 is CASSLEIGELFF. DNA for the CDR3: TGTGCCAGCAGCTTAGAAATCGGGGAGCTGTTTTTT.

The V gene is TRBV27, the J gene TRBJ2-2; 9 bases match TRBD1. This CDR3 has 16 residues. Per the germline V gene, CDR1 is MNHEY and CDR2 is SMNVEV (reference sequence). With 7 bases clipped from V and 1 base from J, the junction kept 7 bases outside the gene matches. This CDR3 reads CASKTGGALNTGELFF. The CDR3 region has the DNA TGTGCCAGCAAAACAGGGGGCGCCCTGAACACCGGGGAGCTGTTTTTT.

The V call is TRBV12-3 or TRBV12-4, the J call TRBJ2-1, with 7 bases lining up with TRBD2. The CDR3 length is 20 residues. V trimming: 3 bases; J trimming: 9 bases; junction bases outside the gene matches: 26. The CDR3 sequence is CASSFLVVDSGRAEEGEQFF. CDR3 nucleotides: TGTGCCAGCAGTTTTTTGGTTGTGGATAGTGGGAGGGCCGAGGAGGGTGAGCAGTTCTTC.

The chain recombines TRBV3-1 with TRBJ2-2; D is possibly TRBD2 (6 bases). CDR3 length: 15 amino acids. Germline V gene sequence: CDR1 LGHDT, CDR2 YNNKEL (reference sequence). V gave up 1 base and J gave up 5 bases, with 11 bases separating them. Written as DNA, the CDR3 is TGTGCCAGCAGCCAAGCGGCGGGATGGACCGGGGAGCTGTTTTTT. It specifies CASSQAAGWTGELFF.

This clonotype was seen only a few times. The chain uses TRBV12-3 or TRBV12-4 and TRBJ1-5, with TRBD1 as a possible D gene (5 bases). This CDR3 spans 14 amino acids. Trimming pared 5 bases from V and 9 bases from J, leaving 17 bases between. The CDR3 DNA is TGTGCCAGCAGTCCTATGGAGGTTAGGGGGCCCCAGCATTTT. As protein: CASSPMEVRGPQHF.

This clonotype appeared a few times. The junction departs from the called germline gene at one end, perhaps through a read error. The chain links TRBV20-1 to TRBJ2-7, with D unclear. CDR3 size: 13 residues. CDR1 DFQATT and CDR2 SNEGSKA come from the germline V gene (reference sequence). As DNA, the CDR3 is TGCAGTGCTAGAGGTCCCCCCGCTCCCTCCGGATTTTTC. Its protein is CSARGPPAPSGFF.

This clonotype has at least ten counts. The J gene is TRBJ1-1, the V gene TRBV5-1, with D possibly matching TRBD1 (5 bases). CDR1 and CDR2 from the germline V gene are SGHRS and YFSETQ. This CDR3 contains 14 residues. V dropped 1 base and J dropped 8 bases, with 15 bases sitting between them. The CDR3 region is CASSLREGSAEAFF. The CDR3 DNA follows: TGCGCCAGCAGCTTGCGCGAGGGGTCAGCCGAAGCTTTCTTT. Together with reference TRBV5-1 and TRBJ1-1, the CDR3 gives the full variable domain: KAGVTQTPRYLIKTRGQQVTLSCSPISGHRSVSWYQQTPGQGLQFLFEYFSETQRNKGNFPGRFSGRQFSNSRSEMNVSTLELGDSALYLCASSLREGSAEAFFGQGTRLTVV.

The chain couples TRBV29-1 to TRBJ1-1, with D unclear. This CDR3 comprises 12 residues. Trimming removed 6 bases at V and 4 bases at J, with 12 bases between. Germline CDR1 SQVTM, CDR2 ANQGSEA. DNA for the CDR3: TGCAGCGTCGGGGTTTCAGGCACTGAAGCTTTCTTT. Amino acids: CSVGVSGTEAFF.

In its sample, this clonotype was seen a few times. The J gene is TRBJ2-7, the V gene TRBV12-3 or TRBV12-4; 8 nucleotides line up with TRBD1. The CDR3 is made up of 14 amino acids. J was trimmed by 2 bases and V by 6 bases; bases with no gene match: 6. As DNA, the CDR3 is TGTGCCAGCAGGAGGACAGGGAGTCCCTACGAGCAGTACTTC. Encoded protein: CASRRTGSPYEQYF.

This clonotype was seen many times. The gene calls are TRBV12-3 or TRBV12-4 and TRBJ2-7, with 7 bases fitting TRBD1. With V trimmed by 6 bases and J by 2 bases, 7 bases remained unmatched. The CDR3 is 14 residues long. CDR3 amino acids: CASSPPGQPYEQYF. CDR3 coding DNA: TGTGCCAGCAGCCCCCCGGGACAGCCCTACGAGCAGTACTTC.

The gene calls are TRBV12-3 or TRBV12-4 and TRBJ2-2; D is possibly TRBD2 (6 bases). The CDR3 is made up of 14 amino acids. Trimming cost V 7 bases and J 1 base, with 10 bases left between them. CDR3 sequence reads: CASTKTRNTGELFF. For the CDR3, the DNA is TGTGCCAGCACCAAGACTAGGAACACCGGGGAGCTGTTTTTT.

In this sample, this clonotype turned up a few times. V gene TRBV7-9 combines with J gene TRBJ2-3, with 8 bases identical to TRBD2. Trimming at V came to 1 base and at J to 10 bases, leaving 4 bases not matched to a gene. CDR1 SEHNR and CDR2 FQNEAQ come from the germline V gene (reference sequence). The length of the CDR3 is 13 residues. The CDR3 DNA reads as TGTGCCAGCAGCTTAGTTAGCGGGGCGGCGCAGTATTTT. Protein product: CASSLVSGAAQYF.

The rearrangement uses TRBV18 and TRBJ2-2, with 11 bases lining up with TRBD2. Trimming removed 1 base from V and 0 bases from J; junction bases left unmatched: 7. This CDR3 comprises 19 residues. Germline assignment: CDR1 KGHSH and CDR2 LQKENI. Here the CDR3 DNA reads TGTGCCAGCTCACCACGTCGACTAGCGGGAATCGCGAACACCGGGGAGCTGTTTTTT. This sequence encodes CASSPRRLAGIANTGELFF.

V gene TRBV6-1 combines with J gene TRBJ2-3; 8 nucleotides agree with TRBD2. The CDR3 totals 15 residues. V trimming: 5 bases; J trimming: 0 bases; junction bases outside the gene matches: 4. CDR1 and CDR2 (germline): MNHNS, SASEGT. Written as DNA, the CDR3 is TGTGCCAGCAGTCGCGGGGGGCACAGCACAGATACGCAGTATTTT. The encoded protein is CASSRGGHSTDTQYF.